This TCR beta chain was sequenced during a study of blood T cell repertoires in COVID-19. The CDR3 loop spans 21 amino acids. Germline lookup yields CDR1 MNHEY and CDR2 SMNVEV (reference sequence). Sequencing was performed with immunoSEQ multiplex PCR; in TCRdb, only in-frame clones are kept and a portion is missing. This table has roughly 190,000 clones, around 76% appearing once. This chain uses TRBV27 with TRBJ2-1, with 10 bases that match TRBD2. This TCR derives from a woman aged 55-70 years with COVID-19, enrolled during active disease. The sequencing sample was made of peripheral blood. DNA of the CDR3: TGTACACGCGCATCCGAAAGGCCTCGGGACCCGAGCGGGGGGGCTTACAATGAGCAGTTCTTC. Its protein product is CTRASERPRDPSGGAYNEQFF.